The next 26 T cell receptor beta chains were all read from a single sample in a study of patients and donors after allogeneic stem cell transplantation. In TCRdb, the RT-PCR reads were re-called with MiXCR into one record per CDR3 protein. The sample includes under 4,500 distinct CDR3 sequences, roughly a sixth seen only once; the top ten take approximately 80%. Sequences were obtained from blood, either unsorted or a sorted T cell fraction (not recorded which). Receptors originate from a human donor who was either an allogeneic HSCT recipient or a stem cell or donor lymphocyte infusion donor (not recorded which). It is not recorded whose cells these are; they may come from a transplant donor.

This clonotype was counted many times. DNA of the CDR3: TGTGCCAGCAGTACTCTTCGTACAGGGATTTCGCAGCCCCAGCATTTT. It encodes CASSTLRTGISQPQHF. V and J are TRBV6-2 or TRBV6-3 and TRBJ1-5, with a possible D match to TRBD1 (6 bases). With 5 bases removed from V and 7 bases from J, the gap between germline ends came to 21 bases. Germline CDR1 and CDR2: MNHEY and SVGEGT. The CDR3 consists of 16 residues.

J is TRBJ1-5 and V is TRBV3-1; the D is unclear. The CDR3 totals 14 residues. The V end was cut by 5 bases, the J end by 1 base, with 9 bases between. Per germline, CDR1 LGHDT and CDR2 YNNKEL (reference sequence). The CDR3 sequence: CASSTRQSNQPQHF. The CDR3 nucleotides are TGTGCCAGCAGCACACGACAAAGCAATCAGCCCCAGCATTTT.

The gene calls are TRBV6-6 and TRBJ2-2, with a tentative D call TRBD1 (6 bases). Deletions cut 7 bases from V and 1 base from J, with 10 bases between. CDR3 length: 14 residues. Germline V lookup: CDR1 MNHNY, CDR2 SVGAGI (reference sequence). The chain's CDR3 is CASTRTVNTGELFF. The CDR3 DNA follows: TGTGCCAGCACACGGACAGTGAACACCGGGGAGCTGTTTTTT.

V gene TRBV20-1 combines with J gene TRBJ2-7; D gene uncertain. V lost 6 bases, J lost 2 bases, and 14 bases lay in between. Per germline, CDR1 DFQATT and CDR2 SNEGSKA (reference sequence). The CDR3 extends over 13 amino acids. The DNA for the CDR3 is TGCAGTGCCCTCCGGACCCGAGCCTACGAGCAGTACTTC. This encodes CSALRTRAYEQYF.

The CDR3 nucleotides read TGCGCCAGCAGCTTGGCGCCAGGGAGCTCCTACGAGCAGTACTTC. It codes for CASSLAPGSSYEQYF. This chain joins TRBV5-1 and TRBJ2-7; the D gene could be TRBD1 or TRBD2 (5 bases each). Per the germline V gene, CDR1 is SGHRS and CDR2 is YFSETQ. This CDR3 region has 15 residues. Trimming removed 0 bases at V and 0 bases at J, with 10 bases between.

CDR3 in amino acids: CASSLSGRGTETQYF. CDR3 nucleotides: TGCGCCAGCAGCTTGAGTGGCAGGGGCACGGAGACCCAGTACTTC. This chain uses TRBV5-1 with TRBJ2-5, with a tentative D call TRBD1 (6 bases). V lost 1 base and J 5 bases, leaving 15 bases between the germline ends. CDR3 length: 15 amino acids. Germline assignment: CDR1 SGHRS and CDR2 YFSETQ.

This clonotype is termed medium-sized. The chain recombines TRBV28 with TRBJ1-2, with 11 bases fitting TRBD1. CDR1 is MDHEN and CDR2 is SYDVKM in the germline V gene. The junction had 4 bases not matched to a gene; V was cut back by 6 bases and J by 7 bases. This CDR3 spans 13 amino acids. The DNA of the CDR3 is TGTGCCAGCAGAGGACAGGGGGCGGGTGGCTACACCTTC. It is translated as CASRGQGAGGYTF.

This clonotype was seen repeatedly, ten times or more. This chain links TRBV3-1 with TRBJ2-7, with 15 bases aligning to TRBD2. In germline, CDR1 is LGHDT, CDR2 YNNKEL (reference sequence). V shed 5 bases and J 0 bases; nucleotides not matched to a gene: 8. The CDR3 has 18 amino acids. CDR3 in DNA: TGTGCCAGCAGCAAGGGACTAGCGGGAGGCCACTTCTCCTACGAGCAGTACTTC. Translated: CASSKGLAGGHFSYEQYF.

This clonotype has at least ten counts. V is TRBV4-1 and J is TRBJ1-5, with D unclear. This CDR3 is built from 16 residues. Trimming removed 0 bases at V and 0 bases at J, with 9 bases between. Germline CDR1 is MGHRA and CDR2 is YSYEKL. The CDR3 spells CASSQDTAYSNQPQHF. CDR3 bases: TGCGCCAGCAGCCAAGATACGGCATATAGCAATCAGCCCCAGCATTTT.

This clonotype showed up just a few times. J is TRBJ2-3 and V is TRBV3-1; 11 positions match TRBD2. V was pared by 1 base and J by 2 bases, with 8 bases of the junction left unmatched. Germline V lookup: CDR1 LGHDT, CDR2 YNNKEL (reference sequence). The CDR3 loop spans 18 amino acids. The CDR3 loop is CASSQGLAGGIYTDTQYF. The CDR3 region has the DNA TGTGCCAGCAGCCAAGGGTTAGCGGGGGGGATATACACAGATACGCAGTATTTT.

The J gene is TRBJ1-1, the V gene TRBV6-4; TRBD1 matches at 9 bases. The CDR3 loop spans 14 amino acids. V dropped 10 bases and J dropped 8; count of bases not matched to a gene: 14. Germline lookup yields CDR1 MRHNA and CDR2 SNTAGT. DNA for the CDR3: TGTGCCACCCGACCGGGACAGGGTACTACCGAAGCTTTCTTT. As protein: CATRPGQGTTEAFF.

This clonotype was seen at least ten times. The chain employs TRBV29-1 and TRBJ1-1; 7 bases map to TRBD1. Unmatched junction bases numbered 14, after V lost 7 bases and J lost 6 bases. The CDR3 sequence is 14 residues long. Germline V gene data show CDR1 as SQVTM and CDR2 as ANQGSEA. The CDR3 region is CSASGPRRGPEAFF. CDR3 sequence (DNA): TGCAGCGCCTCCGGGCCTCGGAGGGGGCCTGAAGCTTTCTTT.

The rearrangement joins TRBV18 to TRBJ2-7; tentative D call: TRBD2 (5 bases). There are 13 residues in the CDR3. Germline values: CDR1 KGHSH, CDR2 LQKENI. The V and J ends lost 10 bases and 5 bases respectively, with 18 bases between them. CDR3: CANSIGLGDEQYF. The CDR3 DNA reads TGTGCCAACTCTATAGGACTCGGGGACGAGCAGTACTTC.

In this sample, this clonotype turned up many times. The J gene is TRBJ1-3, the V gene TRBV6-5; D not resolved. The CDR3 length is 18 residues. V was pared by 0 bases and J by 4 bases, with 19 bases between. Germline V gene lookup returns CDR1 MNHEY and CDR2 SVGAGI. The chain's CDR3 is CASSYSNRVRAGGNTIYF. CDR3 coding DNA: TGTGCCAGCAGTTACTCTAATAGGGTCCGGGCTGGAGGAAACACCATATATTTT.

About this clonotype itself: A read error may be the cause here, since a much bigger clone is one base away. The rearrangement links TRBV10-2 to TRBJ1-1; unclear D gene. The germline V gene encodes CDR1 WSHSY and CDR2 SAAADI. CDR3 length: 13 residues. Trimming stripped 2 bases from V and 1 base from J, with 5 bases between. CDR3 DNA sequence: TGCGCCAGCAGTGAGGTAGGGAACACTGAAGCTTTCTTT. This codes for CASSEVGNTEAFF.

This clonotype was detected ten times or more. The chain uses TRBV24-1 and TRBJ2-3; 7 positions match TRBD2. V dropped 3 bases and J dropped 1; count of bases not matched to a gene: 6. The CDR3 covers 16 residues. CDR1 and CDR2 from the germline V gene are KGHDR and SFDVKD. The CDR3 here is CATSDVGDYGTDTQYF. DNA of the CDR3: TGTGCCACCAGTGATGTGGGGGACTACGGCACAGATACGCAGTATTTT.

The chain has TRBV27 and TRBJ2-4; 8 bases are shared with TRBD1. J lost 3 bases, V lost 3 bases, and 10 bases had no gene match. The CDR3 is 17 residues long. Germline values: CDR1 MNHEY, CDR2 SMNVEV (reference sequence). In DNA, the CDR3 is TGTGCCAGCAGTTTCTCAGGGGGCGGTAAGGGCAAAAACATTCAGTACTTC. Amino acid sequence: CASSFSGGGKGKNIQYF.

This clonotype was detected a few times. The V gene is TRBV24-1, the J gene TRBJ2-3; 8 bases match TRBD2. V shed 6 bases, J shed 2 bases, and the junction held 3 bases outside the gene matches. The CDR3 totals 14 residues. Germline V lookup: CDR1 KGHDR, CDR2 SFDVKD. As DNA, the CDR3 is TGTGCCACCAGTAACGGGAGGGCCACAGATACGCAGTATTTT. Translating it yields CATSNGRATDTQYF.

This chain uses TRBV18 with TRBJ1-6; a weak D match, TRBD1 (5 bases). Germline V gene data show CDR1 as KGHSH and CDR2 as LQKENI. V dropped 6 bases and J dropped 7 bases, with 13 bases sitting between them. This CDR3 is built from 14 residues. The CDR3 bases are TGTGCCAGCTCCCCCTCGGCAGGGAATTCACCCCTCCACTTT. Translated, it gives CASSPSAGNSPLHF.

V usage is TRBV18 and J usage is TRBJ2-3, with D possibly TRBD2 on 7 matching bases. The ends were cut back, 4 bases at V and 0 bases at J, with 11 bases in the middle. In germline, CDR1 is KGHSH, CDR2 LQKENI. The CDR3 totals 15 residues. The CDR3 loop reads CASSRGGGSTDTQYF. In DNA form, the CDR3 reads TGTGCCAGCTCACGGGGAGGGGGAAGCACAGATACGCAGTATTTT. Complete variable domain (other parts from reference TRBV18 and TRBJ2-3): NAGVMQNPRHLVRRRGQEARLRCSPMKGHSHVYWYRQLPEEGLKFMVYLQKENIIDESGMPKERFSAEFPKEGPSILRIQQVVRGDSAAYFCASSRGGGSTDTQYFGPGTRLTVL.

This clonotype is categorized as medium-sized. The CDR3 coding sequence is TGTGCCAGCAGCCAAGAACCCTACAGGCTGAACACTGAAGCTTTCTTT. Translated: CASSQEPYRLNTEAFF. The chain recombines TRBV3-1 with TRBJ1-1, with D perhaps matching TRBD1 (5 bases). CDR3 length equals 16 residues. Germline lookup yields CDR1 LGHDT and CDR2 YNNKEL (reference sequence). Trimming stripped 0 bases from V and 0 bases from J, with 11 bases between.

CDR3 nucleotides: TGTGCCAGCAGTACGGACGGGAGCTCCTATAATTCACCCCTCCACTTT. It yields the protein CASSTDGSSYNSPLHF. V gene TRBV27 combines with J gene TRBJ1-6, with D unclear. Germline-derived CDR1 and CDR2 are MNHEY and SMNVEV (reference sequence). The length of the CDR3 is 16 residues. V lost 5 bases to trimming and J lost 0 bases, with 11 bases between them.

The chain is built from TRBV18 and TRBJ1-5, with D tentatively TRBD1 (6 bases). CDR3 length equals 14 residues. The germline V and J ends were trimmed by 6 bases and 9 bases, with 18 bases remaining between them. Germline values: CDR1 KGHSH, CDR2 LQKENI. The CDR3 region is CASSPGQTIGPQHF. In DNA form, the CDR3 reads TGTGCCAGCTCGCCGGGACAAACTATAGGGCCCCAGCATTTT.

This clonotype was found many times. The gene calls are TRBV24-1 and TRBJ2-2; no clear D. The CDR3 covers 14 residues. CDR1 is KGHDR, CDR2 SFDVKD, per germline. The V end lost 2 bases, the J end lost 1 base, and 4 bases lay between the germline ends. The CDR3 spells CATSDSKNTGELFF. The DNA of the CDR3 is TGTGCCACCAGTGATTCCAAGAACACCGGGGAGCTGTTTTTT.

In the case of this clonotype: A much larger clone differs from this one at a single base, so this may be a read error. This sequence joins TRBV3-1 and TRBJ2-7; no clear D gene. The CDR3 has 12 amino acids. Germline CDR1 LGHDT, CDR2 YNNKEL (reference sequence). The CDR3, as DNA: TGTGCCAGCAGCCAAGCCAGCTACGAGCGGTACTTC. Its protein product is CASSQASYERYF.

The count of this clonotype is one. The V gene is TRBV4-1, the J gene TRBJ2-1, with 11 positions matching TRBD2. CDR3 size: 14 residues. The germline gives CDR1 MGHRA, CDR2 YSYEKL. The ends lost 6 bases at V and 3 bases at J; junction bases unmatched: 1. The DNA of the CDR3 is TGCGCCAGCAGGACTAGCGGGGTCTACAATGAGCAGTTCTTC. This encodes CASRTSGVYNEQFF.